This T cell receptor (beta chain) was retrieved from a study of Japanese encephalitis immunity and Zika vaccine responses. Across the whole study: One YFV vaccine (YF-VAX) dose preceded ZPIV for some; others were flavivirus-naive. Stimulation used either flavivirus-conserved or non-conserved ZIKV pools, or pre-vaccination JEV or YFV peptides. ZIKV peptides were 15-mers overlapping by 11, predicted binders below 50 nM. Findings and limits, study-wide: Samples clustered by participant, suggesting no public TCRs were detected.

Germline V gene data show CDR1 as KGHSH and CDR2 as LQKENI. This CDR3 has 13 residues. Trimming shortened V by 0 bases and J by 3 bases, and 4 bases separated the two germline ends. By share, this clonotype ranks as medium-sized. TCRdb passed the 5' RACE reads through MiXCR, listing each CDR3 protein once. The table shows about 450 distinct CDR3 sequences, with approximately 3.4% occurring only once. For roughly 6 days, PBMCs labeled with CFSE were cultured with peptide pools at roughly 1 ug/mL each. Live CD56-CD19-CD16-CD3+CD4+ cells with low CFSE were sorted unfixed as proliferating CD4 T cells. The chain combines TRBV18 with TRBJ2-3; D gene unclear. The source was antigen-activated CD4+ T cells from blood, cultured, collected during a Zika inactivated vaccine study. The TCR sequence derives from an adult woman who received an inactivated Zika virus vaccine. In DNA, the CDR3 is TGTGCCAGCTCACCACCTACAACAGATACGCAGTATTTT. It translates to CASSPPTTDTQYF.